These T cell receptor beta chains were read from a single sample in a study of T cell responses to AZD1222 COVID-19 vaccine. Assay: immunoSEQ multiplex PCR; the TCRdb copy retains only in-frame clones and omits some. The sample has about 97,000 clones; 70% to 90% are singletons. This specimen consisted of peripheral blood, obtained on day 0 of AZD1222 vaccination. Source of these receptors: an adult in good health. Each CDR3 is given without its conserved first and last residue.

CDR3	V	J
ASSQGQTKGSPLH	TRBV3-1/TRBV3-2	TRBJ1-6
ASSAHGGQNWGNQPQH	TRBV7-2	TRBJ1-5
ASSQVLRGNTIY	TRBV4-1	TRBJ1-3
ASSFSAFPNTIY	TRBV7-9	TRBJ1-3
ASRKLAGVSYEQY	TRBV7-9	TRBJ2-7
ASRSSVIYQETQY	TRBV5-1	TRBJ2-5
ASSWEKGRNNEQF	TRBV7-9	TRBJ2-1
ASGLGRGQETQY	TRBV12-5	TRBJ2-5
ASSDIGYT	TRBV2	TRBJ1-2
ASSRDSTGELF	TRBV7-9	TRBJ2-2
ASTPGQGRDNQPQH	TRBV2	TRBJ1-5
ASSRTGNTEAF	TRBV7-8	TRBJ1-1
SVDQGTEQY	TRBV29-1	TRBJ2-7
ASSLIGTVNTEAF	TRBV11-3	TRBJ1-1
ASSLISSNEQF	TRBV11-3	TRBJ2-1
ASSQRGTDTQY	TRBV27	TRBJ2-3
ASRPRGRHEQY	TRBV3-1/TRBV3-2	TRBJ2-7
ASSLLDLPQH	TRBV5-8	TRBJ1-5
ASSSQGANEKLF	TRBV7-9	TRBJ1-4
ASSVQGAREKLF	TRBV5-4	TRBJ1-4
ASSHMGSGANVLT	TRBV3-1/TRBV3-2	TRBJ2-6
ASSPHVGQGGTEAF	TRBV28	TRBJ1-1
ASSLNRGPSQPQH	TRBV7-8	TRBJ1-5
AISEGSGYGYT	TRBV10-3	TRBJ1-2
ASSQGGVGYGYT	TRBV3-1/TRBV3-2	TRBJ1-2
ASSYLGTAPYEQY	TRBV3-1/TRBV3-2	TRBJ2-7
ASSVGTGGFGTEAF	TRBV6-1	TRBJ1-1
SGRVAGELF	TRBV29-1	TRBJ2-2
ASRRGTGGRSPLH	TRBV6-5	TRBJ1-6
ASSSPGTGLQPQH	TRBV6-6	TRBJ1-5
AWSMSGSPLH	TRBV30	TRBJ1-6
AWGRGLTGYT	TRBV30	TRBJ1-2
AISEGESTEAF	TRBV10-3	TRBJ1-1
SAESGGGYT	TRBV20-1	TRBJ1-2
ASSQEFTANYGYT	TRBV3-1/TRBV3-2	TRBJ1-2
ASTFPDTFYDTIY	TRBV7-8	TRBJ1-3
ASSVEAGGSYEQY	TRBV9	TRBJ2-7
ASSDRYDQF	TRBV6-1	TRBJ2-1
ASSLQMGQDGYT	TRBV5-1	TRBJ1-2
ASRQTGESAKLF	TRBV5-1	TRBJ1-4
ASSLGTGGRNSPLH	TRBV5-1	TRBJ1-6